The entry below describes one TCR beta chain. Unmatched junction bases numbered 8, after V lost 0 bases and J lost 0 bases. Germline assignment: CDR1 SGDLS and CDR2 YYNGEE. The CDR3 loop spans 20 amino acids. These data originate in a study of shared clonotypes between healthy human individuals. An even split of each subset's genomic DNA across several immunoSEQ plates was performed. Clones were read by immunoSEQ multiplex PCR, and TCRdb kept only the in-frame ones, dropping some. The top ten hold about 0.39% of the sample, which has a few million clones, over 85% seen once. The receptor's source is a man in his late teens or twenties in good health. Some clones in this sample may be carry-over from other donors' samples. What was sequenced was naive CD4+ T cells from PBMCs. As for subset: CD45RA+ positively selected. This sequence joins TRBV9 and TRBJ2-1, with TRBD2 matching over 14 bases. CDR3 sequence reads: CASSVAPGLAGGYSYNEQFF. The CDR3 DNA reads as TGTGCCAGCAGCGTAGCCCCCGGACTAGCGGGAGGATACTCCTACAATGAGCAGTTCTTC.